This is a list of T cell receptor beta chains from one sample in a study of OX40 agonist ivuxolimab in advanced cancers. Using immunoSEQ multiplex PCR, the repertoire was profiled, and TCRdb retains in-frame clones only, with some absent. The sample records 60,000 to 75,000 clones, around 90% being singletons. Sequences were derived from CD4+ or CD8+ T cells sorted from blood, sampled in a trial of the OX40 agonist ivuxolimab. Receptor source: an adult with an advanced solid tumor such as melanoma, head and neck, liver or kidney cancer. The CDR3 runs from the conserved cysteine through the conserved F or W. The D gene is left open where the match is weak. Where a row states a size, it is once, few, many or the class of an expanded clone; other rows omit it.

abundance	j_gene	d_gene	v_gene	CDR3nt	CDR3aa
.	TRBJ1-1	TRBD1	TRBV10-3	TGTGCCATCAGGGGGACAGGGGACGGTACTGAAGCTTTCTTT	CAIRGTGDGTEAFF
.	TRBJ1-4	TRBD1	TRBV6-1	TGTGCCAGCAGTGATACAGGGGGCGGAGAAAAACTGTTTTTT	CASSDTGGGEKLFF
.	TRBJ2-1	.	TRBV5-1	TGCGCCAGCAGCTTGGAGGGCCTTAAGGATGAGCAGTTCTTC	CASSLEGLKDEQFF
.	TRBJ2-7	TRBD2	TRBV29-1	TGCAGCGTTGCCGCGGGAGCCTACGAGCAGTACTTC	CSVAAGAYEQYF
.	TRBJ1-1	TRBD1	TRBV5-4	TGTGCCAGCAGCAAAACCGGGACAGCCGTACCTGAAGCTTTCTTT	CASSKTGTAVPEAFF
.	TRBJ2-3	TRBD2	TRBV11-1	TGTGCCAGCAGCCACTCTAGCGGGGGGTCCTCCTTTAGCACAGATACGCAGTATTTT	CASSHSSGGSSFSTDTQYF
.	TRBJ1-2	.	TRBV9	TGTGCCAGCAGCGTAGCTTACGGGGACTATGGCTACACCTTC	CASSVAYGDYGYTF
.	TRBJ2-3	.	TRBV11-3	TGTGCCAGCAGCTTAGACCGAGGGCCAGATACGCAGTATTTT	CASSLDRGPDTQYF
once	TRBJ2-7	TRBD1	TRBV27	TGTGCCAGCACGTCTCGTAGTTGGGACAGGCGTATTGGAGAGCAGTACTTC	CASTSRSWDRRIGEQYF
few	TRBJ1-2	.	TRBV19	TGTGCCAGTACCAAAGACCGAAGCTACACCTTC	CASTKDRSYTF
once	TRBJ2-2	.	TRBV18	TGTGCCAGCTCAGCAGGGCGGGACACCGGGGAGCTGTTTTTT	CASSAGRDTGELFF
.	TRBJ2-1	.	TRBV4-1	TGCGCCAGCAGCCCGGGACACTACAATGAGCAGTTCTTC	CASSPGHYNEQFF
.	TRBJ2-3	TRBD2	TRBV9	TGTGCCAGCAGCGTAGGTGGGACTAGCGGGGGGGCCTGGGATACGCAGTATTTT	CASSVGGTSGGAWDTQYF
.	TRBJ2-3	TRBD1	TRBV30	TGTGCCTGGAGTCTGGGACAGGCCCAGGGCACAGATACGCAGTATTTT	CAWSLGQAQGTDTQYF
.	TRBJ2-3	TRBD2	TRBV10-2	TGCGCCAGCACCCCAGCGGGGACTGGGAGGCCAGATACGCAGTATTTT	CASTPAGTGRPDTQYF
.	TRBJ1-5	.	TRBV30	TGTGCCTGGAGGTCGGGGGCGCATCAGCCCCAGCATTTT	CAWRSGAHQPQHF
.	TRBJ2-5	TRBD1	TRBV10-3	TGTGCCATCAGCGCAGGGGGCGGAGAGACCCAGTACTTC	CAISAGGGETQYF
.	TRBJ1-5	.	TRBV19	TGTGCCAGTAGTATTACTAACGGCAATCAGCCCCAGCATTTT	CASSITNGNQPQHF
.	TRBJ1-1	.	TRBV7-9	TGTGCCAGCAGCCTCAGCGGGGGTCAAACTGAAGCTTTCTTT	CASSLSGGQTEAFF
.	TRBJ2-3	.	TRBV2	TGTGCCAGCGAGTTCAGGGGAACAGATACGCAGTATTTT	CASEFRGTDTQYF
.	TRBJ2-7	TRBD1	TRBV27	TGTGCCAGCAGCCGTGCGGAGACAGGGAATTACGAGCAGTACTTC	CASSRAETGNYEQYF
few	TRBJ2-3	.	TRBV7-9	TGTGCCAGCAGCTCCCGGGGAGGCACAGATACGCAGTATTTT	CASSSRGGTDTQYF
.	TRBJ2-3	.	TRBV29-1	TGCAGCACCCGAGGCGGTTCAGATACGCAGTATTTT	CSTRGGSDTQYF
.	TRBJ1-1	.	TRBV7-3	TGTGCCAGCAGCTTAAATGGAAGGAACACTGAAGCTTTCTTT	CASSLNGRNTEAFF
.	TRBJ2-2	.	TRBV19	TGTGCCACTACGCCTTTCTCGTCGGGGGAGCTGTTTTTT	CATTPFSSGELFF
.	TRBJ1-1	TRBD1	TRBV10-3	TGTGCCATCAGTCCGGGACAGGGAGGCGCTGAAGCTTTCTTT	CAISPGQGGAEAFF
few	TRBJ1-2	.	TRBV6-5	TGTGCCAGCGCCGACAGCCACTATGGCTACACCTTC	CASADSHYGYTF
.	TRBJ2-6	.	TRBV5-1	TGCGCCAGCCCAAGCCTCCTTATCTCTGGGGCCAACGTCCTGACTTTC	CASPSLLISGANVLTF
once	TRBJ1-4	TRBD1	TRBV30	TGTGCCTGGAGCGTCGGGACAGGGGAAAAACTGTTTTTT	CAWSVGTGEKLFF
.	TRBJ1-6	.	TRBV7-3	TGTGCCAGCAGCTCCGCCGGGACCGGATCACCCCTCCACTTT	CASSSAGTGSPLHF
.	TRBJ2-5	.	TRBV2	TGTGCCAGTACCCAAGGGTGGGAGACCCAGTACTTC	CASTQGWETQYF
once	TRBJ1-2	TRBD1	TRBV7-9	TGTGCCAGCAGCTTAGGCGGGGACAGGGGAAACTATGGCTACACCTTC	CASSLGGDRGNYGYTF
once	TRBJ1-3	TRBD1	TRBV19	TGTGCCAGTAGTCCGTCCGGGACAGGAGCCGGAAACACCATATATTTT	CASSPSGTGAGNTIYF
.	TRBJ2-7	.	TRBV18	TGTGCCAGCTCACCCTCTAGGGCAGGGTTATCCTACGAGCAGTACTTC	CASSPSRAGLSYEQYF
once	TRBJ2-7	.	TRBV19	TGTGCCAGTAGTTTCCGGCGGGACTCACCCGAGCAGTACTTC	CASSFRRDSPEQYF
.	TRBJ1-5	.	TRBV5-5	TGTGCCAGCAGCTTCCGGGGGGCGGTGGGCAATCAGCCCCAGCATTTT	CASSFRGAVGNQPQHF
few	TRBJ2-5	.	TRBV6-1	TGTGCCAGCAGGCGGGTAGAGACCCAGTACTTC	CASRRVETQYF
once	TRBJ1-2	TRBD1	TRBV6-5	TGTGCCAGCAGCCGAAACCGGGACAGCTATGGCTACACCTTC	CASSRNRDSYGYTF
.	TRBJ2-3	.	TRBV13	TGTGCCAGCAGCTTAGGCCTTCAGTTCACAGATACGCAGTATTTT	CASSLGLQFTDTQYF
.	TRBJ1-6	.	TRBV30	TGTGCCTGGAGTGTAATCAGCTCCTATAATTCACCCCTCCACTTT	CAWSVISSYNSPLHF
.	TRBJ2-1	.	TRBV29-1	TGCAGCGTGCCCAGGGATTTTGGCGGCAATGAGCAGTTCTTC	CSVPRDFGGNEQFF
.	TRBJ2-2	.	TRBV6-4	TGTGCCACCCGACAGTTTCCAGACGGTGACACCGGGGAGCTGTTTTTT	CATRQFPDGDTGELFF
few	TRBJ2-7	.	TRBV11-2	TGTGCCAGCAGCTCGACTCCTGACAGAGAGTACGAGCAGTACTTC	CASSSTPDREYEQYF
once	TRBJ2-5	.	TRBV29-1	TGCAGCGTTGCGGGATCAGGGGAAGAGACCCAGTACTTC	CSVAGSGEETQYF
.	TRBJ2-3	TRBD2	TRBV10-3	TGTGCCACGGGGAGCGGGGCCGTAGATACGCAGTATTTT	CATGSGAVDTQYF
.	TRBJ2-7	.	TRBV5-1	TGCGCCAGCAGCTTCGACGGAACCTACGAGCAGTACTTC	CASSFDGTYEQYF
.	TRBJ1-3	TRBD1	TRBV30	TGTGCCTGGAGTGACAGGGGGCGCGGAAACACCATATATTTT	CAWSDRGRGNTIYF
.	TRBJ2-3	.	TRBV11-2	TGTGCCAGCAGCTTCGGGAGCATCGCCACAGATACGCAGTATTTT	CASSFGSIATDTQYF
.	TRBJ1-2	.	TRBV6-6	TGTGCCAGCAGTTACGATGTCGGCCACTATGGCTACACCTTC	CASSYDVGHYGYTF
.	TRBJ2-1	TRBD2	TRBV2	TGTGCCAGCAGCAAAGTAAGGCGGGGGGGCCTCGATGAGCAGTTCTTC	CASSKVRRGGLDEQFF
.	TRBJ2-1	TRBD1	TRBV7-2	TGTGCCAGCAGCCTGGACAGGGGGCATAGTGAGCAGTTCTTC	CASSLDRGHSEQFF
few	TRBJ1-1	TRBD1	TRBV19	TGTGCCAGTAGTAAGACAGGGGGATTAACTGAAGCTTTCTTT	CASSKTGGLTEAFF
.	TRBJ1-1	TRBD1	TRBV6-1	TGTGCCAGCAGGCCAGGGGGTAGGGGAACTGAAGCTTTCTTT	CASRPGGRGTEAFF
once	TRBJ2-1	TRBD2	TRBV5-1	TGCGCCAGCAGCCTCGGGGGGTATGGTTCCTACAATGAGCAGTTCTTC	CASSLGGYGSYNEQFF
few	TRBJ2-5	TRBD2	TRBV5-1	TGCGCCAGCAGCATAGCGGGAGGGCAAGAGACCCAGTACTTC	CASSIAGGQETQYF
.	TRBJ2-3	.	TRBV11-3	TGTGCCAGCAGCTTACCAGATGGGGCGGGACTGAGCACAGATACGCAGTATTTT	CASSLPDGAGLSTDTQYF
.	TRBJ1-1	.	TRBV7-3	TGTGCCAGCAGCTTAAGGTGGGGCACTGAAGCTTTCTTT	CASSLRWGTEAFF